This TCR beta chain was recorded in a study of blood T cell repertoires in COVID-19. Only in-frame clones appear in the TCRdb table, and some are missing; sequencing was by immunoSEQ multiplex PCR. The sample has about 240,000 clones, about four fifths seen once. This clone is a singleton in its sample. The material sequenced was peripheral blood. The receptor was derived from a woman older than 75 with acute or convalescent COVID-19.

CDR3 protein: CASSHHRERGGYTF. CDR3 in DNA: TGTGCCAGCAGCCATCACAGGGAGAGGGGTGGCTACACCTTC. The V and J genes are TRBV3-1 (or the pseudogene TRBV3-2) and TRBJ1-2, with D possibly matching TRBD1 (6 bases). From germline, CDR1 is LGHDT and CDR2 YNNKEL (reference sequence). The V and J ends lost 3 bases and 7 bases respectively, with 15 bases between them. This CDR3 has 14 amino acids.